Only a few counts were recorded for the clone carrying this T cell receptor beta chain. These data originate in a study of tumor and adjacent non-tumor tissue in lung cancer. The template was RNA from unsorted bulk tissue. The library came from three nested PCR rounds adapted from ARM-PCR protocols. Using its own MiXCR run on the multiplex PCR reads, TCRdb lists one record per CDR3 protein. The table has 68,000 or so distinct CDR3 sequences, 55% to 75% seen once. Germline V gene sequence: CDR1 GTSNPN, CDR2 SVGIG (reference sequence). The CDR3 loop spans 13 amino acids. The V end was cut by 2 bases, the J end by 0 bases, with 5 bases between.

The chain uses TRBV30 and TRBJ1-5; D is unclear. The sequenced sample consisted of lung tumor tissue. The receptor was derived from a man aged 45-65 years with non-small cell lung cancer. In DNA, the CDR3 is TGTGCCTGGAGTAGGGATAGCAATCAGCCCCAGCATTTT. Its translation is CAWSRDSNQPQHF.